Detailed here is one T cell receptor beta chain. The data originate from a study of blood T cell repertoires in COVID-19. Here immunoSEQ multiplex PCR was the method, and the copy in TCRdb shows in-frame clones only, minus some. The table shows about 220,000 clones, with 85% to 90% occurring only once. This clonotype was sampled from a woman in her forties or fifties with COVID-19, enrolled during active disease. The sequenced sample consisted of peripheral blood.

CDR3 DNA sequence: TGTGCCAGCAGCCAAGACAGTTTCTCCCTGACTGAAGCTTTCTTT. This translates into CASSQDSFSLTEAFF. This rearrangement joins TRBV7-9 to TRBJ1-1; tentative D call: TRBD1 (5 bases). Trimming took 5 bases from V and 5 from J, leaving 18 bases between them. The CDR3 contains 15 residues. CDR1 and CDR2 from the germline V gene are SEHNR and FQNEAQ (reference sequence). The whole variable domain, filled in from reference TRBV7-9 and TRBJ1-1, reads DTGVSQNPRHKITKRGQNVTFRCDPISEHNRLYWYRQTLGQGPEFLTYFQNEAQLEKSRLLSDRFSAERPKGSFSTLEIQRTEQGDSAMYLCASSQDSFSLTEAFFGQGTRLTVV.